These 21 T cell receptor beta chains were all obtained from the same sample, sequenced in a study of cytomegalovirus exposure and HLA in healthy donors. The study ran its PCR with 60 Vbeta and 13 Jbeta primers. The repertoire was sequenced with immunoSEQ multiplex PCR; TCRdb's copy has only in-frame clones and lacks some. The table has approximately 80,000 clones, more than 50% seen once; the top ten hold 15%. Sequenced: PBMCs. These receptors were taken from a middle-aged woman in good health and CMV-seropositive.

The rearrangement links TRBV5-1 to TRBJ1-4; D uncertain. The CDR3 is made up of 13 amino acids. Germline V lookup: CDR1 SGHRS, CDR2 YFSETQ. The V end was cut by 3 bases, the J end by 0 bases, with 3 bases between. CDR3 nucleotide sequence: TGCGCCAGCAGCTCGGCAACTAATGAAAAACTGTTTTTT. This translates into CASSSATNEKLFF.

The chain uses TRBV6-5 and TRBJ1-5; 7 nucleotides line up with TRBD1. The CDR3 is made up of 15 amino acids. Germline V gene sequence: CDR1 MNHEY, CDR2 SVGAGI. V gave up 6 bases and J gave up 4 bases; unmatched junction bases: 9. The CDR3 bases are TGTGCCAGCAGAACGAACAGGGGCCTAAATCAGCCCCAGCATTTT. It yields the protein CASRTNRGLNQPQHF.

The gene calls are TRBV7-9 and TRBJ2-2; TRBD2 is a possible D gene (5 bases). The CDR3 spans 13 residues. Trimming stripped 4 bases from V and 9 bases from J, with 12 bases between. Germline loops: CDR1 SEHNR, CDR2 FQNEAQ (reference sequence). The CDR3 nucleotides are TGTGCCAGCAGCTCCTCCGAGGGCCGGGAGCTGTTTTTT. This sequence encodes CASSSSEGRELFF.

V is TRBV5-1 and J is TRBJ2-3, with 10 nucleotides matching TRBD1. J lost 2 bases, V lost 4 bases, and 7 bases had no gene match. The CDR3 loop spans 16 amino acids. Germline lookup yields CDR1 SGHRS and CDR2 YFSETQ. This CDR3 reads CASSPGTGATTDTQYF. CDR3 sequence (DNA): TGCGCCAGCAGCCCCGGGACAGGGGCTACCACAGATACGCAGTATTTT.

This clone was seen only a few times. The V gene is TRBV28, the J gene TRBJ2-5; 13 bases line up with TRBD2. The better agreement between TRBJ2-7 and the DNA end casts doubt on the J call. The CDR3 length is 19 residues. Germline values: CDR1 MDHEN, CDR2 SYDVKM. This chain's CDR3 is CASSSLWTSGSRMAYEQYF. In DNA form, the CDR3 reads TGTGCCAGCAGCTCCCTATGGACTAGCGGGAGTAGAATGGCCTACGAGCAGTACTTC.

The rearrangement uses TRBV7-8 and TRBJ2-1; D is ambiguous. V was clipped by 3 bases and J by 7 bases, with 7 bases between them. CDR3 length: 12 amino acids. Germline V gene lookup returns CDR1 SGHVS and CDR2 FQNEAQ. This chain's CDR3 is CASSFTGNEQFF. The CDR3, as DNA: TGTGCCAGCAGCTTCACGGGTAATGAGCAGTTCTTC.

The gene calls are TRBV19 and TRBJ1-5, with D possibly being TRBD1 (6 bases). The CDR3 totals 14 residues. V gave up 5 bases and J gave up 7 bases, with 15 bases separating them. Germline-derived CDR1 and CDR2 are LNHDA and SQIVND (reference sequence). CDR3 DNA sequence: TGTGCCAGTAGTCTTCTGGGGAGGGGGCAGCCCCAGCATTTT. Translation: CASSLLGRGQPQHF.

For this clone: Other DNA sequences of this sample code for an identical CDR3. This rearrangement joins TRBV4-3 to TRBJ1-1; no clear D. The germline gives CDR1 LGHNA, CDR2 YSLEER. Trimming shortened V by 1 base and J by 1 base, and 4 bases separated the two germline ends. This CDR3 spans 13 amino acids. CDR3 amino acids: CASSQAGNTEAFF. The CDR3 DNA is TGCGCCAGCAGCCAAGCAGGGAACACTGAAGCTTTCTTT.

This chain connects TRBV4-2 to TRBJ2-3; 7 bases are a match to TRBD2. Losses at the gene ends were 2 bases for V and 2 bases for J; bases not matched to a gene: 4. CDR1 and CDR2 from the germline V gene are LGHNA and YNFKEQ. The CDR3 runs 15 residues. This chain's CDR3 is CASSQRDYATDTQYF. For the CDR3, the DNA is TGTGCCAGCAGCCAAAGGGACTACGCCACAGATACGCAGTATTTT.

The chain couples TRBV19 to TRBJ2-7, with TRBD2 as a possible D gene (7 bases). The CDR3 is 14 residues long. Germline V CDR1 and CDR2: LNHDA, SQIVND (reference sequence). The ends were cut back, 7 bases at V and 2 bases at J, with 15 bases in the middle. CDR3: CASNQGGGPYEQYF. The CDR3 region has the DNA TGTGCCAGTAACCAAGGGGGGGGCCCCTACGAGCAGTACTTC.

Of note for this clone: A read error may produce the germline difference seen at one junction end. The CDR3: CATSRGQGYGYTF. CDR3 nucleotides: TGTGCCACCAGCCGAGGACAGGGCTATGGCTACACCTTC. The chain is built from TRBV9 and TRBJ1-2; TRBD1 matches at 8 bases. The CDR3 is made up of 13 amino acids. Looked up from germline, CDR1 is SGDLS and CDR2 is YYNGEE.

This chain links TRBV25-1 with TRBJ2-1; a possible D gene is TRBD2 (6 bases). Germline-derived CDR1 and CDR2 are MGHDK and SYGVNS. The V end lost 6 bases, the J end lost 5 bases, and 17 bases lay between the germline ends. The CDR3 loop spans 15 amino acids. CDR3 region: CASSPRVAENNEQFF. CDR3 sequence (DNA): TGTGCCAGCAGCCCCCGGGTAGCGGAAAACAATGAGCAGTTCTTC.

The rearrangement joins TRBV6-1 to TRBJ2-4, with TRBD2 identical over 8 bases. The J segment lost 7 bases and the V segment lost 7 bases, leaving 9 bases of the junction unmatched. CDR1 MNHNS and CDR2 SASEGT come from the germline V gene. This CDR3 spans 14 amino acids. CDR3 sequence reads: CASKSGTGGNIQYF. CDR3 sequence (DNA): TGTGCCAGCAAGTCCGGGACGGGAGGGAACATTCAGTACTTC.

This clone was picked up one time. This sequence joins TRBV30 and TRBJ2-5; 8 bases match TRBD2. The CDR3 has 13 amino acids. J was trimmed by 0 bases and V by 6 bases; bases with no gene match: 3. The germline CDR1 and CDR2 sequences are GTSNPN and SVGIG (reference sequence). The CDR3 bases are TGTGCCTGCCAACTAGCGGACCAAGAGACCCAGTACTTC. The encoded protein is CACQLADQETQYF.

This clone has only one observation. The chain joins TRBV9 to TRBJ2-5; 8 bases map to TRBD1. This CDR3 is 16 amino acids long. From germline, CDR1 is SGDLS and CDR2 YYNGEE. After removal of 1 base from V and 1 base from J, the junction contained 6 bases not matched to a gene. As DNA, the CDR3 is TGTGCCAGCAGCGTATCTTCGACAGGGGCCCAAGAGACCCAGTACTTC. Protein product: CASSVSSTGAQETQYF.

The chain carries TRBV7-8 and TRBJ2-1; 9 bases are a match to TRBD2. J lost 4 bases, V lost 1 base, and 5 bases had no gene match. Germline V gene sequence: CDR1 SGHVS, CDR2 FQNEAQ. This CDR3 region has 16 residues. The CDR3 reads CASSLGGLAGYNEQFF. The DNA for the CDR3 is TGTGCCAGCAGCTTAGGCGGGCTAGCGGGATACAATGAGCAGTTCTTC.

V and J are TRBV10-3 and TRBJ2-5, with TRBD1 identical over 7 bases. V lost 4 bases, J lost 2 bases, and 7 bases stayed unmatched. Germline V lookup: CDR1 ENHRY, CDR2 SYGVKD. This CDR3 spans 15 amino acids. CDR3 nucleotide sequence: TGTGCCATCAGTGGTCGGGACAGCAATCAAGAGACCCAGTACTTC. Amino acids: CAISGRDSNQETQYF.

With regard to this clone: The sample has other DNA sequences that encode this CDR3 too. This CDR3 is CASSLSGTGELFF. The DNA for the CDR3 is TGTGCCAGCAGCTTGAGCGGAACCGGGGAGCTGTTTTTT. The chain couples TRBV7-2 to TRBJ2-2; D might be TRBD2 (5 bases). CDR3 length equals 13 residues. V dropped 3 bases and J dropped 5 bases, with 7 bases sitting between them. Germline V CDR1 and CDR2: SGHTA, FQGNSA.

Only one count was recorded for this clone. The chain uses TRBV27 and TRBJ2-7; 9 bases are a match to TRBD2. Trimming cost V 5 bases and J 3 bases; bases outside gene matches: 5. CDR1 and CDR2 from the germline V gene are MNHEY and SMNVEV (reference sequence). CDR3 length: 14 residues. This CDR3 is CASSPAGGGYEQYF. CDR3 sequence (DNA): TGTGCCAGCAGTCCAGCGGGAGGTGGCTACGAGCAGTACTTC.

The V call is TRBV18, the J call TRBJ1-5; maybe TRBD1 (5 bases). V gave up 3 bases and J gave up 7 bases, with 16 bases separating them. The CDR3 extends over 15 amino acids. Germline V gene data show CDR1 as KGHSH and CDR2 as LQKENI. As DNA, the CDR3 is TGTGCCAGCTCACCCCGGGACTCAGCAGACCAGCCCCAGCATTTT. Encoded protein: CASSPRDSADQPQHF.

This rearrangement joins TRBV28 to TRBJ1-1; tentatively, D is TRBD1 (6 bases). V lost 11 bases, J lost 6 bases, and 10 bases lay in between. Per the germline V gene, CDR1 is MDHEN and CDR2 is SYDVKM. CDR3 length equals 10 residues. CDR3 in amino acids: CASTGAEAFF. CDR3 nucleotide sequence: TGTGCCTCGACAGGAGCTGAAGCTTTCTTT.